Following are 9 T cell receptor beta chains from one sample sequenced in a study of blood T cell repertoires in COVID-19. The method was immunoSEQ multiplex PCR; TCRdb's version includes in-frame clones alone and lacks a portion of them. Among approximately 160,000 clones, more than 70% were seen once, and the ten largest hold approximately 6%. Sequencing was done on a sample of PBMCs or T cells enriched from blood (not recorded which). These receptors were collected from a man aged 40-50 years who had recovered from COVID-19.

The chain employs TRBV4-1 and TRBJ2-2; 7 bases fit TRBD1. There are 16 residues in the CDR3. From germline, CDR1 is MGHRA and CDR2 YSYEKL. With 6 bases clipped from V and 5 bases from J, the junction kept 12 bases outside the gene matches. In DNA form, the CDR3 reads TGCGCCAGCAGGCCGACAGGGTTGGTTTGGACCGGGGAGCTGTTTTTT. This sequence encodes CASRPTGLVWTGELFF.

The CDR3 DNA reads TGTGCCAGCAGCCAGATAGGCGGGGGTAATAATTCACCCCTCCACTTT. This translates into CASSQIGGGNNSPLHF. This sequence joins TRBV4-2 and TRBJ1-6; D is perhaps TRBD1 (5 bases). V shed 3 bases and J shed 5 bases, with 14 bases lying between them. This CDR3 contains 16 residues. CDR1 is LGHNA and CDR2 is YNFKEQ in the germline V gene.

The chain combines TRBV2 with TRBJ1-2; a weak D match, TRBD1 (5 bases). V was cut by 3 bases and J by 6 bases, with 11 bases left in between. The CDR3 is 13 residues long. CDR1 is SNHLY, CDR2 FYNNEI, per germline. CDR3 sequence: CASSDRQGHGYTF. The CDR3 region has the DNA TGTGCCAGCAGTGATCGGCAGGGTCATGGCTACACCTTC. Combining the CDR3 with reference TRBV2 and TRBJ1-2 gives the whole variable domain EPEVTQTPSHQVTQMGQEVILRCVPISNHLYFYWYRQILGQKVEFLVSFYNNEISEKSEIFDDQFSVERPDGSNFTLKIRSTKLEDSAMYFCASSDRQGHGYTFGSGTRLTVV.

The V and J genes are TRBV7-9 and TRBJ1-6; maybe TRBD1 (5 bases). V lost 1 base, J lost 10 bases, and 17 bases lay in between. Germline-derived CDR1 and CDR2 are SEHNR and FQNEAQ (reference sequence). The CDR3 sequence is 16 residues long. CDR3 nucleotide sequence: TGTGCCAGCAGCTTAGGACAGCCCCAACGTCGGTCACCCCTCCACTTT. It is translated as CASSLGQPQRRSPLHF.

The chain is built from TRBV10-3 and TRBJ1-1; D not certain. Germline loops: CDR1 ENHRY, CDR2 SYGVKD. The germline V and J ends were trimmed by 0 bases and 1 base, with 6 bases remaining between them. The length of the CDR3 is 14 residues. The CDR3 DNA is TGTGCCATCAGTGAGTCGGCAGGGAACACTGAAGCTTTCTTT. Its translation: CAISESAGNTEAFF.

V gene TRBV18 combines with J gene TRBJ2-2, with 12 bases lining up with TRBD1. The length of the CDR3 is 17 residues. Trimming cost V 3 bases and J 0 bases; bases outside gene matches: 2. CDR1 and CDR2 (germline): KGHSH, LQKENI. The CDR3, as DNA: TGTGCCAGCTCACCGGGACAGGGGGCCACGAACACCGGGGAGCTGTTTTTT. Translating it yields CASSPGQGATNTGELFF.

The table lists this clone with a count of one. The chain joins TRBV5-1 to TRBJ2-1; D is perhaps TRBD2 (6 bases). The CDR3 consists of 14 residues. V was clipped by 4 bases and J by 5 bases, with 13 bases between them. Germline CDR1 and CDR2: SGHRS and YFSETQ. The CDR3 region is CASSEGLRHNEQFF. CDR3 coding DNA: TGCGCCAGCAGCGAGGGACTTCGTCACAATGAGCAGTTCTTC.

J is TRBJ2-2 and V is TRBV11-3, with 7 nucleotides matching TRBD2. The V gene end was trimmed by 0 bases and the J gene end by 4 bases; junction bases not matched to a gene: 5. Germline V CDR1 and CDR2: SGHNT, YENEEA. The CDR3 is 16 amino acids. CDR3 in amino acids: CASSLDHGGSTGELFF. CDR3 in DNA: TGTGCCAGCAGCTTAGATCACGGGGGGAGCACCGGGGAGCTGTTTTTT.

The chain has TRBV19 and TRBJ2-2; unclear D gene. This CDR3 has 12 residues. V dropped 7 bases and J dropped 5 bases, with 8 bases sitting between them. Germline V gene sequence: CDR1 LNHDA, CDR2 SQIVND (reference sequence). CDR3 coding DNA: TGTGCCAGTACCAAAGCTACCGGGGAGCTGTTTTTT. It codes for CASTKATGELFF.